A selection of T cell receptor beta chains follows, all from one sample in a study of control samples from healthy donors and cancer patients. Libraries were prepared by immunoSEQ multiplex PCR; TCRdb keeps only in-frame clonotypes and omits some of them. The sample has fewer than 200,000 clones, around 93% seen once; the top ten hold about 4%. Input material: blood. The receptor source for this set is a woman aged 55 to 70 in good health. Each CDR3 is given with its conserved first and last residue. D genes are given only for firm matches. The size entry is marked missing in some rows and otherwise reads once, few, many or a size class.

. | TRBJ2-7 | 14 | TRBD2 | TRBV6-5 | CASTLTSGAYEQYF | TGTGCCAGCACCTTGACTAGCGGGGCCTACGAGCAGTACTTC
. | TRBJ1-4 | 12 | . | TRBV11-2 | CASSPGAQKLFF | TGTGCCAGCAGCCCAGGGGCTCAAAAACTGTTTTTT
few | TRBJ1-1 | 13 | . | TRBV19 | CASSIASGTEAFF | TGTGCCAGTAGTATAGCATCGGGGACTGAAGCTTTCTTT
. | TRBJ1-4 | 13 | . | TRBV6-5 | CASRSPVGEKLFF | TGTGCCAGCAGAAGCCCGGTGGGCGAAAAACTGTTTTTT
. | TRBJ1-1 | 13 | . | TRBV27 | CASSPNRNTEAFF | TGTGCCAGCAGCCCTAATAGGAACACTGAAGCTTTCTTT
. | TRBJ1-2 | 14 | . | TRBV28 | CASSWRQTIYGYTF | TGTGCCAGCAGTTGGCGGCAGACAATCTATGGCTACACCTTC
. | TRBJ1-2 | 14 | TRBD1 | TRBV4-2 | CASSQDTGGDGYTF | TGTGCCAGCAGCCAAGATACAGGGGGGGATGGCTACACCTTC
. | TRBJ2-7 | 15 | TRBD1 | TRBV7-9 | CASSPLQGGIYEQYF | TGTGCCAGCAGCCCTCTACAGGGGGGCATCTACGAGCAGTACTTC
. | TRBJ2-6 | 19 | TRBD1 | TRBV5-1 | CASSLASGQVSSGANVLTF | TGCGCCAGCAGCTTGGCCAGTGGACAGGTTAGCTCTGGGGCCAACGTCCTGACTTTC
. | TRBJ2-5 | 14 | TRBD2 | TRBV27 | CASRGLAEGETQYF | TGTGCCAGCAGGGGACTAGCGGAGGGCGAGACCCAGTACTTC
once | TRBJ1-1 | 16 | TRBD1 | TRBV5-4 | CASSGKTGAEDTEAFF | TGTGCCAGCAGCGGAAAGACAGGGGCGGAGGACACTGAAGCTTTCTTT
. | TRBJ2-7 | 13 | TRBD2 | TRBV29-1 | CSVESGGSYEQYF | TGCAGCGTTGAGTCCGGGGGGTCCTACGAGCAGTACTTC
. | TRBJ1-2 | 17 | TRBD1 | TRBV18 | CASSPRSGDRGNYGYTF | TGTGCCAGCTCACCCCGGAGTGGGGACAGGGGTAACTATGGCTACACCTTC
. | TRBJ1-1 | 15 | . | TRBV28 | CASSLLVGLNTEAFF | TGTGCCAGCAGCCTCCTAGTAGGGCTGAACACTGAAGCTTTCTTT
once | TRBJ1-4 | 13 | . | TRBV30 | CAWGEGTREKLFF | TGTGCCTGGGGCGAGGGGACGAGGGAAAAACTGTTTTTT
many | TRBJ2-7 | 18 | . | TRBV11-3 | CASSYNPGSGGGSYEQYF | TGTGCCAGCAGCTATAACCCTGGTTCGGGGGGCGGATCCTACGAGCAGTACTTC
. | TRBJ2-7 | 13 | . | TRBV2 | CASHEDLSYEQYF | TGTGCCAGCCACGAGGACCTCTCCTACGAGCAGTACTTC
. | TRBJ1-4 | 13 | . | TRBV28 | CASSLDSNEKLFF | TGTGCCAGCAGTTTAGACAGTAATGAAAAACTGTTTTTT
. | TRBJ2-6 | 20 | . | TRBV7-5 | CARSFWRQEGPRSGANVLTF | TGTGCCAGAAGCTTTTGGCGGCAGGAAGGACCTCGCTCTGGGGCCAACGTCCTGACTTTC
. | TRBJ1-6 | 15 | . | TRBV9 | CASSGGTKGNSPLHF | TGTGCCAGCAGCGGCGGGACGAAGGGTAATTCACCCCTCCACTTT
. | TRBJ1-4 | 16 | TRBD1 | TRBV5-1 | CASSTGQGSSLEKLFF | TGCGCCAGCAGCACTGGACAGGGTAGTTCCTTAGAAAAACTGTTTTTT
once | TRBJ1-5 | 19 | TRBD1 | TRBV4-3 | CASSQDPSGGAGGNQPQHF | TGCGCCAGCAGCCAAGATCCCTCGGGGGGGGCAGGGGGGAATCAGCCCCAGCATTTT
. | TRBJ2-1 | 15 | . | TRBV7-2 | CASRPGGPLRNEQFF | TGTGCCAGCCGGCCCGGCGGGCCTCTTAGGAATGAGCAGTTCTTC
. | TRBJ1-3 | 16 | TRBD1 | TRBV19 | CASSRQGFIPGNTIYF | TGTGCCAGTAGTCGACAGGGTTTCATCCCTGGAAACACCATATATTTT
few | TRBJ1-4 | 18 | . | TRBV6-1 | CASSEEGQVRTPNEKLFF | TGTGCCAGCAGTGAAGAAGGGCAGGTTCGAACCCCTAATGAAAAACTGTTTTTT
. | TRBJ1-3 | 15 | . | TRBV6-5 | CASSPLRQQGNTIYF | TGTGCCAGCAGTCCGCTACGGCAGCAAGGAAACACCATATATTTT
. | TRBJ2-7 | 12 | . | TRBV7-2 | CASSEGPYEQYF | TGTGCCAGCAGCGAGGGCCCCTACGAGCAGTACTTC
. | TRBJ1-2 | 15 | TRBD1 | TRBV6-6 | CASNGQEGVNYGYTF | TGTGCCAGCAACGGACAGGAAGGCGTAAACTATGGCTACACCTTC
. | TRBJ2-5 | 13 | . | TRBV5-1 | CASSLNTQETQYF | TGCGCCAGCAGCTTGAATACCCAAGAGACCCAGTACTTC
. | TRBJ1-3 | 13 | . | TRBV7-2 | CASSLDRGNTIYF | TGTGCCAGCAGCCTAGACAGAGGAAACACCATATATTTT
. | TRBJ2-5 | 12 | . | TRBV11-2 | CASSLWQETQYF | TGTGCCAGCAGCTTATGGCAAGAGACCCAGTACTTC
once | TRBJ1-1 | 13 | . | TRBV6-4 | CASSVAQNTEAFF | TGTGCCAGCAGTGTAGCACAAAACACTGAAGCTTTCTTT
. | TRBJ1-3 | 14 | . | TRBV29-1 | CSVRSRSSGNTIYF | TGCAGCGTCCGGTCAAGGAGCTCTGGAAACACCATATATTTT
. | TRBJ2-1 | 17 | . | TRBV11-2 | CASSLLGGGLSYNEQFF | TGTGCCAGCAGCTTATTGGGCGGGGGCCTCTCCTACAATGAGCAGTTCTTC
. | TRBJ1-3 | 14 | . | TRBV7-8 | CASSVTESGNTIYF | TGTGCCAGCAGCGTGACAGAGTCTGGAAACACCATATATTTT